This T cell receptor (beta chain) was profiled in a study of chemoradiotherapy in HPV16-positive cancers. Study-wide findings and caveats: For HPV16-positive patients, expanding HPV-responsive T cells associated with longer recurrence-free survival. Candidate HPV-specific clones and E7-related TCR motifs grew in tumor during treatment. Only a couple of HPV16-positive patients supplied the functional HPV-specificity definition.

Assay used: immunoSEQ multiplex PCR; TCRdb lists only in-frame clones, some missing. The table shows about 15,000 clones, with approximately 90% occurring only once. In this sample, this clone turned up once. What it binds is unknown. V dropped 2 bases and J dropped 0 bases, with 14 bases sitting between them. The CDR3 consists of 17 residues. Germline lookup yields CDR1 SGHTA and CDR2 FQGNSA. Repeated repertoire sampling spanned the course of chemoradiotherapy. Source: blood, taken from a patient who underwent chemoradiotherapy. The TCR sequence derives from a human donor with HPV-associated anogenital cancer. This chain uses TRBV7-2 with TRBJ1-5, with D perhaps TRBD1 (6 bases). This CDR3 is CASSLTGTLYSNQPQHF. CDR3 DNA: TGTGCCAGCAGCTTAACAGGGACCTTATATAGCAATCAGCCCCAGCATTTT.